In its sample, the clone carrying this T cell receptor beta chain was seen a few times. This entry comes from a study of shared clonotypes between healthy human individuals. This CDR3 has 15 residues. The germline V and J ends were trimmed by 4 bases and 4 bases, with 17 bases remaining between them. Germline V gene sequence: CDR1 MNHNS, CDR2 SASEGT. Sequencing used immunoSEQ multiplex PCR; TCRdb keeps in-frame clones, though not all of them. The data hold 2 million to 2.5 million clones, with around 90% observed a single time. This chain uses TRBV6-1 with TRBJ2-7, with D unclear. The specimen sequenced was naive CD4+ T cells from PBMCs. As for subset: CD45RA+ positively selected. The TCR was taken from a young man in good health. Some clones in this sample may be carry-over from other donors' samples. The DNA for the CDR3 is TGTGCCAGCAGTGTAACTTGGGGTAACTTTTACGAGCAGTACTTC. Protein sequence: CASSVTWGNFYEQYF.